This TCR beta chain was observed in a study of cytomegalovirus exposure and HLA in healthy donors. The germline CDR1 and CDR2 sequences are SNHLY and FYNNEI. This CDR3 is built from 15 residues. Trimming shortened V by 6 bases and J by 7 bases, and 19 bases separated the two germline ends. Note on this clone: Its antigen is unidentified.

The PCR made use of 60 Vbeta and 13 Jbeta primers. Measured with immunoSEQ multiplex PCR; TCRdb has only the in-frame clones, and not every one. The sample lists under 200,000 clones; 75% to 80% were seen once. Notes on the study in general: Some TCR beta chains (roughly 160 of them) were listed as cytomegalovirus-associated. What was likely a sequencing artifact was a cluster of highly shared sequence variants. Common viral pathogens seemed to be connected with several of the most significant clusters, according to a later analysis.

This chain joins TRBV2 and TRBJ2-1, with D unclear. Sequencing input: PBMCs. The origin of this receptor is a woman in her 30s in good health and CMV-seropositive. DNA of the CDR3: TGTGCCAGCAGGAAGGAGAATTTTAATGGGAATGAGCAGTTCTTC. Translating it yields CASRKENFNGNEQFF.